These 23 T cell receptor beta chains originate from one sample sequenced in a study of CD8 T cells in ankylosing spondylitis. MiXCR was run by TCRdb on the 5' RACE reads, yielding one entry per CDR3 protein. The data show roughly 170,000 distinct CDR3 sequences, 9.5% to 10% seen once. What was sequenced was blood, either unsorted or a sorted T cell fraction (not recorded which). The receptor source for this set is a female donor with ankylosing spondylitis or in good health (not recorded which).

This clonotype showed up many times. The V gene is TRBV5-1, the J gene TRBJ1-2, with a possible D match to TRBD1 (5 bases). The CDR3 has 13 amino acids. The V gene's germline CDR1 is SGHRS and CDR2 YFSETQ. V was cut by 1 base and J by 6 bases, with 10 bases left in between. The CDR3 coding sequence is TGCGCCAGCAGCTTGTGGCAGGGTGATGGCTACACCTTC. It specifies CASSLWQGDGYTF. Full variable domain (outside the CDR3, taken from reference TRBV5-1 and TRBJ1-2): KAGVTQTPRYLIKTRGQQVTLSCSPISGHRSVSWYQQTPGQGLQFLFEYFSETQRNKGNFPGRFSGRQFSNSRSEMNVSTLELGDSALYLCASSLWQGDGYTFGSGTRLTVV.

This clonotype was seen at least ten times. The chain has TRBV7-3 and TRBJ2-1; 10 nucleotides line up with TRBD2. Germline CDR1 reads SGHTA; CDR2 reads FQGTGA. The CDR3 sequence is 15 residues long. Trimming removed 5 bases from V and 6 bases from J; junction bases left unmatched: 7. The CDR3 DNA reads TGTGCCAGCAGCCCAGCGGGAGGGCCCTTCAATGAGCAGTTCTTC. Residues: CASSPAGGPFNEQFF.

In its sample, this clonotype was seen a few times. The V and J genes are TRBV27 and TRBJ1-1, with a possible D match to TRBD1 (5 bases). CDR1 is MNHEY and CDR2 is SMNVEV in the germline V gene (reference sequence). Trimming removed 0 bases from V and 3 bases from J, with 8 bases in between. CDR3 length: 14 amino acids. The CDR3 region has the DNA TGTGCCAGCAGTTTATCGGGGGGGGACACTGAAGCTTTCTTT. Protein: CASSLSGGDTEAFF.

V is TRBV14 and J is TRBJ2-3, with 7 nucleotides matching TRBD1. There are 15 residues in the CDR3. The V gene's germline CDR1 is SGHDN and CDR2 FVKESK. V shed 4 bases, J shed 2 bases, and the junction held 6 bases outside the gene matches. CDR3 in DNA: TGTGCCAGCAGCCCGACAGGGTCCGACACAGATACGCAGTATTTT. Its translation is CASSPTGSDTDTQYF.

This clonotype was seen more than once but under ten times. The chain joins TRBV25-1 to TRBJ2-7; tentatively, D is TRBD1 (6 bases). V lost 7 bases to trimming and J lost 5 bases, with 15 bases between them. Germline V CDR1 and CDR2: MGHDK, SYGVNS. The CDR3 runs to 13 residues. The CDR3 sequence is CASTLTGPHEQYF. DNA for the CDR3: TGTGCCAGCACCCTGACAGGACCCCACGAGCAGTACTTC.

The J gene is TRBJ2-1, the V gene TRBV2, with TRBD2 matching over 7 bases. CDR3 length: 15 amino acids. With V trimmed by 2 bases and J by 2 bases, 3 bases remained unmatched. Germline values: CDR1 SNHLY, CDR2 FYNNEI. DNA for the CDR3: TGTGCCAGCAGTGAATGGCGGGAGACCTACAATGAGCAGTTCTTC. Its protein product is CASSEWRETYNEQFF.

CDR3 loop: CASSLMGQAGELFF. For the CDR3, the DNA is TGTGCCAGCAGCTTAATGGGCCAGGCCGGGGAGCTGTTTTTT. This chain uses TRBV7-9 with TRBJ2-2; D gene uncertain. CDR1 is SEHNR, CDR2 FQNEAQ, per germline (reference sequence). V was trimmed by 2 bases and J by 6 bases, leaving 10 bases between them. The CDR3 consists of 14 residues.

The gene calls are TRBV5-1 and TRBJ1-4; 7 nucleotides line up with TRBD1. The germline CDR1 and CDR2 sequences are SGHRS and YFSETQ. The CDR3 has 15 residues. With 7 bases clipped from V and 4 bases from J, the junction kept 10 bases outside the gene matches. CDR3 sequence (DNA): TGCGCCAGCCCACAGGGGAACTCTGGTAATGAAAAACTGTTTTTT. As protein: CASPQGNSGNEKLFF.

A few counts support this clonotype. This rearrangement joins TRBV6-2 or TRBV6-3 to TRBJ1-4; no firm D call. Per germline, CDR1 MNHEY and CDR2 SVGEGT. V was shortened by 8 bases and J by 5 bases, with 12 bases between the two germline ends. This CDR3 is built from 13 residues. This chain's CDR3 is CASSPRGNEKLFF. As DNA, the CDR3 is TGTGCCAGCTCCCCCCGAGGGAATGAAAAACTGTTTTTT.

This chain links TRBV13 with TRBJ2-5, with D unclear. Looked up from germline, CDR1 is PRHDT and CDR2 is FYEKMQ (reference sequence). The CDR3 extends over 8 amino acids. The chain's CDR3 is CPLRPQYF. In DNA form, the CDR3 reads TGTCCACTTAGGCCCCAGTACTTC.

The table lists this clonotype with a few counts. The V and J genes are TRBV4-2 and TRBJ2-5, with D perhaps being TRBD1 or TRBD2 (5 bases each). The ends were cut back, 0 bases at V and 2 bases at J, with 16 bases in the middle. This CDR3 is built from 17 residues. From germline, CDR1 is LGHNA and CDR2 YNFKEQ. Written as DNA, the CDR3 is TGTGCCAGCAGCCAAGAACGCCCTGGGACCTTACAAGAGACCCAGTACTTC. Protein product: CASSQERPGTLQETQYF.

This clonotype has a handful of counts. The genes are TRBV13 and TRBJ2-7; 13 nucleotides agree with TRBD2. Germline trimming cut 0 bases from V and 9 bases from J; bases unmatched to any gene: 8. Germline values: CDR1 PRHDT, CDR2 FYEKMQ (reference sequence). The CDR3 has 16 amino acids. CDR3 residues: CASSLGSGLAGDLQYF. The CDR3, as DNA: TGTGCCAGCAGCTTAGGGAGCGGACTAGCGGGAGATTTGCAGTACTTC. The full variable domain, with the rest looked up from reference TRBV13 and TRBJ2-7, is AAGVIQSPRHLIKEKRETATLKCYPIPRHDTVYWYQQGPGQDPQFLISFYEKMQSDKGSIPDRFSAQQFSDYHSELNMSSLELGDSALYFCASSLGSGLAGDLQYFGPGTRLTVT.

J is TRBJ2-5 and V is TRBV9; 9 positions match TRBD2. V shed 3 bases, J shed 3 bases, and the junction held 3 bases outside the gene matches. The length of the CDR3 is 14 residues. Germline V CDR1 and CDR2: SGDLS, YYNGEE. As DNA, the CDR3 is TGTGCCAGCAGCGCATCTAGCGGGGAAGAGACCCAGTACTTC. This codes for CASSASSGEETQYF. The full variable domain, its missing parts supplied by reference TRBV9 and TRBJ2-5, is DSGVTQTPKHLITATGQRVTLRCSPRSGDLSVYWYQQSLDQGLQFLIQYYNGEERAKGNILERFSAQQFPDLHSELNLSSLELGDSALYFCASSASSGEETQYFGPGTRLLVL.

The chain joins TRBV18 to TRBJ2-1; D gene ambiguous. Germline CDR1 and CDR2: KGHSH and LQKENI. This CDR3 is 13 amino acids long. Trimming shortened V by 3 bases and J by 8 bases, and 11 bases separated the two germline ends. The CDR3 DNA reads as TGTGCCAGCTCACCCCTACAAAACTATGAGCAGTTCTTC. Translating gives CASSPLQNYEQFF.

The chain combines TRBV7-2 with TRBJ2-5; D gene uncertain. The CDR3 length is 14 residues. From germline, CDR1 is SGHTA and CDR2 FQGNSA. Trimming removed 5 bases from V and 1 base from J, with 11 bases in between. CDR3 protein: CASSPWRIQETQYF. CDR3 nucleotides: TGTGCCAGCAGCCCATGGAGAATCCAAGAGACCCAGTACTTC.

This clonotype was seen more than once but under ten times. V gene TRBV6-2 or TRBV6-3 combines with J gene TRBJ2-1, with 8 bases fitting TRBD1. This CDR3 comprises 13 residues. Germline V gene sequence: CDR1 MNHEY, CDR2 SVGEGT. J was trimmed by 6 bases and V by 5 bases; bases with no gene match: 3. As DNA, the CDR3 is TGTGCCAGCAGTATACAGGGGGTCAATGAGCAGTTCTTC. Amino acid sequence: CASSIQGVNEQFF.

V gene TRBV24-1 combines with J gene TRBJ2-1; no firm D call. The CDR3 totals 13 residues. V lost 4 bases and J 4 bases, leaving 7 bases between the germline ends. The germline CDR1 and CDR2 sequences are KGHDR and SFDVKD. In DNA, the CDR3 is TGTGCCACCAGTGACCCCACTTACAATGAGCAGTTCTTC. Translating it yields CATSDPTYNEQFF.

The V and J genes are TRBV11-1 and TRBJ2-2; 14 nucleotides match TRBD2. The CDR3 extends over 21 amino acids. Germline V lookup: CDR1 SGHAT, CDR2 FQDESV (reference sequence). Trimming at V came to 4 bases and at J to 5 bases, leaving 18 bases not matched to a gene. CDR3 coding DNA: TGTGCCAGCAGCTGGGGAGCTATCGGACTAGCGGGAGGCCGGGGGACCGGGGAGCTGTTTTTT. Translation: CASSWGAIGLAGGRGTGELFF.

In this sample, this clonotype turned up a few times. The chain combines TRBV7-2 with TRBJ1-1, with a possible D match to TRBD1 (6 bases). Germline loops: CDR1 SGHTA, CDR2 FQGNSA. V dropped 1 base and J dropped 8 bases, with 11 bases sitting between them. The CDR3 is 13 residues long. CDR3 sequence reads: CASSLVGGREAFF. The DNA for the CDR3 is TGTGCCAGCAGCTTAGTGGGGGGCCGGGAAGCTTTCTTT. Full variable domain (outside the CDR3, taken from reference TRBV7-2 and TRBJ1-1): GAGVSQSPSNKVTEKGKDVELRCDPISGHTALYWYRQSLGQGLEFLIYFQGNSAPDKSGLPSDRFSAERTGGSVSTLTIQRTQQEDSAVYLCASSLVGGREAFFGQGTRLTVV.

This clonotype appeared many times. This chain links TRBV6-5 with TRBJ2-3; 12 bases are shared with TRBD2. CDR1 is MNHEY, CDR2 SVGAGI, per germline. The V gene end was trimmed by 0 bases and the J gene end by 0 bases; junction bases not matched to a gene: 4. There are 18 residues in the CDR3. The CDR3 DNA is TGTGCCAGCAGTTACTCGTGGACTAGCGGGGCTAGCACAGATACGCAGTATTTT. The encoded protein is CASSYSWTSGASTDTQYF.

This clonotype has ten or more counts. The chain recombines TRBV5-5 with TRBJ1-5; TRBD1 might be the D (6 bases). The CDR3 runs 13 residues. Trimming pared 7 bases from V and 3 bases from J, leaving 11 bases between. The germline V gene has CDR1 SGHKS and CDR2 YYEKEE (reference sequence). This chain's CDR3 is CASSRTVNQPQHF. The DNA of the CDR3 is TGTGCCAGCTCTAGGACAGTCAATCAGCCCCAGCATTTT.

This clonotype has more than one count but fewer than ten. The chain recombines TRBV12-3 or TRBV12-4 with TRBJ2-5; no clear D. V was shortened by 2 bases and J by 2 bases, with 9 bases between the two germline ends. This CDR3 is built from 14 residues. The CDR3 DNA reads TGTGCCAGCAGTTTACATGGCGGTCAAGAGACCCAGTACTTC. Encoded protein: CASSLHGGQETQYF.

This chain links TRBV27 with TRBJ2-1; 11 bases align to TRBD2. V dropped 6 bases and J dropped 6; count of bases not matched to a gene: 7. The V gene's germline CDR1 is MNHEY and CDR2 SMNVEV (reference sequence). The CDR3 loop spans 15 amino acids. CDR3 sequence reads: CASSAGTSGLNEQFF. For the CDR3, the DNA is TGTGCCAGCAGCGCCGGGACTAGCGGTCTCAATGAGCAGTTCTTC.